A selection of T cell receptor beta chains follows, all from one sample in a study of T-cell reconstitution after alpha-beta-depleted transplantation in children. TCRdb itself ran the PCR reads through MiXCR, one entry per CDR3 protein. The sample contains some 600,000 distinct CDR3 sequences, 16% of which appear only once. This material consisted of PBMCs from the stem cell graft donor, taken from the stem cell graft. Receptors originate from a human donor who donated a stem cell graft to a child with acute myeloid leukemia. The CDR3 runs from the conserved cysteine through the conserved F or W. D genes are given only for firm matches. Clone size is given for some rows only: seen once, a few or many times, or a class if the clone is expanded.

TGTGCCAGCAGCTCCCTTTATCAGCCCCAGCATTTT,CASSSLYQPQHF,TRBJ1-5,.,TRBV5-6,12,many
TGTGCCAGCAACTTAAATACCGGGACAGGGGGCTCCTCCTACAATGAGCAGTTCTTC,CASNLNTGTGGSSYNEQFF,TRBJ2-1,TRBD1,TRBV5-6,19,.
TGCGCCAGCAGCCAAGATCCGGGAATGAACACTGAAGCTTTCTTT,CASSQDPGMNTEAFF,TRBJ1-1,.,TRBV4-3,15,.
TGCAGTGCTAGCCCAGTCCAAGAGACCCAGTACTTC,CSASPVQETQYF,TRBJ2-5,.,TRBV20-1,12,many
TGCAGTGCTAGAGATGAGCGGGGGCAAGAGACCCAGTACTTC,CSARDERGQETQYF,TRBJ2-5,TRBD2,TRBV20-1,14,many
TGTGCCAGCAGTTTTACTAGCGGGCGGACCATCAATGAGCAGTTCTTC,CASSFTSGRTINEQFF,TRBJ2-1,TRBD2,TRBV12-3/TRBV12-4,16,many
TGTGCCAGCAGCTCACCCCGGGGGACCGAGAGCACAGATACGCAGTATTTT,CASSSPRGTESTDTQYF,TRBJ2-3,.,TRBV7-2,17,few
TGTGCCAGCAGCCCAGACATCCTAGAAGCTTTCTTT,CASSPDILEAFF,TRBJ1-1,.,TRBV7-6,12,many
TGCAGTGCTGGGTCCACTAATACGCAGTATTTT,CSAGSTNTQYF,TRBJ2-3,.,TRBV20-1,11,many
TGTGCCAGCAGAAGCGGACGAGGGATAGGAGTGCACGAGCAGTACTTC,CASRSGRGIGVHEQYF,TRBJ2-7,.,TRBV27,16,.
TGTGCCAGCAGTTTTGGGTCTAAAACAGCTTTCTTT,CASSFGSKTAFF,TRBJ1-1,.,TRBV12-3/TRBV12-4,12,many
TGTGCCAGCAGCCCAAGGGACGGAGATAACACTGAAGCTTTCTTT,CASSPRDGDNTEAFF,TRBJ1-1,.,TRBV7-9,15,many
TGCAGTGCTAGAGCCGGGACAGGGGGGTCTGGAAGCAATCAGCCCCAGCATTTT,CSARAGTGGSGSNQPQHF,TRBJ1-5,TRBD1,TRBV20-1,18,few
TGCGCCAGCAGCCATCACGGGAATTCACCCCTCCACTTT,CASSHHGNSPLHF,TRBJ1-6,.,TRBV4-1,13,few
TGTGCCAGCAGTTACTCGGGACTCTTTTACTTC,CASSYSGLFYF,TRBJ2-7,.,TRBV6-2/TRBV6-3,11,many
TGTGCCAGCAGCCCTTCGGGATACGAGCAGTACTTC,CASSPSGYEQYF,TRBJ2-7,.,TRBV13,12,many
TGTGCCAGCAGCTCGACAGGGATGAGCACTGAAGCTTTCTTT,CASSSTGMSTEAFF,TRBJ1-1,TRBD1,TRBV7-3,14,few
TGTGCCAGCAGCTCTAATGCACCGGGAACTGGAAACACCATATATTTT,CASSSNAPGTGNTIYF,TRBJ1-3,.,TRBV7-2,16,few
TGCAGCGGTGAACAGGGGGCGCTTGGCACTGAAGCTTTCTTT,CSGEQGALGTEAFF,TRBJ1-1,TRBD1,TRBV29-1,14,many
TGTGCCAGCAGCGTAGAGGCCCTAGTGGGAGAGACCCAGTACTTC,CASSVEALVGETQYF,TRBJ2-5,.,TRBV9,15,many
TGCGCCAGCAGTGAAGCGGCTACAGATACGCAGTATTTT,CASSEAATDTQYF,TRBJ2-3,.,TRBV5-1,13,many
TGCGCCAGCAGCTTGGGTGGGACAGCCTACCAAGAGACCCAGTACTTC,CASSLGGTAYQETQYF,TRBJ2-5,TRBD1,TRBV5-1,16,many
TGTGCCACCAGCAGAGAGGAGGTCTGGGACACCGGGGAGCTGTTTTTT,CATSREEVWDTGELFF,TRBJ2-2,.,TRBV15,16,.
TGCAGTGCTTCCCTTCGGGTCCCGCAAGAGACCCAGTACTTC,CSASLRVPQETQYF,TRBJ2-5,.,TRBV20-1,14,few
TGCGCCAGCAGCTTGTACAGGGACGCCTACGAGCAGTACTTC,CASSLYRDAYEQYF,TRBJ2-7,.,TRBV5-1,14,.
TGCAGCGTTGAATTAGGGGCTAACTATGGCTACACCTTC,CSVELGANYGYTF,TRBJ1-2,.,TRBV29-1,13,many
TGTGCCAGCAGCTTAACCCGTTCCACAGATACGCAGTATTTT,CASSLTRSTDTQYF,TRBJ2-3,.,TRBV7-2,14,.
TGTGCCAGCAGCCCGAAAGGGGGAGCTGGAAACACCATATATTTT,CASSPKGGAGNTIYF,TRBJ1-3,.,TRBV7-2,15,few
TGTGCCAGCAGCTTAAACGTCCGAACTAAGGGGACCCAGTACTTC,CASSLNVRTKGTQYF,TRBJ2-5,.,TRBV13,15,.
TGCGCCAGCAGTTCCAGTCCCAATGAGCAGTTCTTC,CASSSSPNEQFF,TRBJ2-1,.,TRBV5-1,12,many
TGCGCCAGCAGCTTGGAAAGACGGGGGAGGGGCTACACCTTC,CASSLERRGRGYTF,TRBJ1-2,.,TRBV5-1,14,.
TGTGCCTGGAGGGGACAGGGGGCGAAAGTCCCTAAGTCGTTCTTC,CAWRGQGAKVPKSFF,TRBJ2-1,TRBD1,TRBV30,15,.
TGCAGCGTTGAAACGGGCGCGGGCTATGGCTACACCTTC,CSVETGAGYGYTF,TRBJ1-2,.,TRBV29-1,13,many
TGTGCCAGCAGCTTAGCGTGGGGGAGCTACGAGCAGTACTTC,CASSLAWGSYEQYF,TRBJ2-7,.,TRBV7-9,14,.
TGCGCCAGCGCAAGGGAAAGGGCTGGGGATGAGCAGTTCTTC,CASARERAGDEQFF,TRBJ2-1,.,TRBV5-1,14,few
TGTGCCAGCGGACCCGGCGGGACTAGCGGGGTAGAGACCCAGTACTTC,CASGPGGTSGVETQYF,TRBJ2-5,TRBD2,TRBV6-1,16,many
TGTGCCAGCAGCGTAGTACAGAACTATGGCTACACCTTC,CASSVVQNYGYTF,TRBJ1-2,.,TRBV9,13,many
TGTGCCAGCAACCTAGGGGGGAATGAGCAGTTCTTC,CASNLGGNEQFF,TRBJ2-1,.,TRBV12-3/TRBV12-4,12,.
TGTGCCAGCAGCTTAGCAGGACACTCTCCGGCGGATGAGCAGTTCTTC,CASSLAGHSPADEQFF,TRBJ2-1,.,TRBV7-9,16,few
TGTGCCAGCAGGCCTTCACAGGGGTGGGAGACCCAGTACTTC,CASRPSQGWETQYF,TRBJ2-5,TRBD1,TRBV7-2,14,.
TGTGCCAGCAGCCTACAACGGGGCAATGAGCAGTTCTTC,CASSLQRGNEQFF,TRBJ2-1,.,TRBV7-7,13,many
TGTGCCAGCAGCCAAATACCGTTCTACGAGCAGTACTTC,CASSQIPFYEQYF,TRBJ2-7,.,TRBV7-2,13,many
TGTGCCAGCAGCTTTATACGGGACAGGGCCTACGAGCAGTACTTC,CASSFIRDRAYEQYF,TRBJ2-7,TRBD1,TRBV7-2,15,.
TGCAGTGCTAGAGAACAGGGCAGGGGGCGTACTGAAGCTTTCTTT,CSAREQGRGRTEAFF,TRBJ1-1,TRBD1,TRBV20-1,15,many
TGCAGTGCACCCAAGGGCGGGGGGGCGGACATTCAGTACTTC,CSAPKGGGADIQYF,TRBJ2-4,TRBD2,TRBV20-1,14,many
TGTGCCAGCAGCTTAGGAGGACAAGGCAATCAGCCCCAGCATTTT,CASSLGGQGNQPQHF,TRBJ1-5,.,TRBV7-9,15,many
TGCGCCAGCAGCTCGACCGGGACAGGGCTTTACAATGAGCAGTTCTTC,CASSSTGTGLYNEQFF,TRBJ2-1,TRBD1,TRBV5-1,16,.
TGTGCCAGCAGGGAGACAGGGAGCTCTGGAAACACCATATATTTT,CASRETGSSGNTIYF,TRBJ1-3,TRBD1,TRBV12-3/TRBV12-4,15,.